The text below deals with one T cell receptor beta chain. Its antigen is not identified. This entry belongs to a study of cytomegalovirus exposure and HLA in healthy donors. Study outcomes and limitations: The dataset shows that most TCR sequences were rare, while some public TCRs occurred in many donors. An ancestry cluster, one associated with Asian ancestry, reportedly showed fewer N-insertions than the roughly 670-donor mean in a later analysis. A link between a missense DCLRE1C variant and TCR beta V- and J-gene trimming emerged from a later analysis.

Researchers ran the PCR with 60 Vbeta and 13 Jbeta primers. This table comes from immunoSEQ multiplex PCR, and its TCRdb copy is limited to in-frame clones, with some not included. The sample contains roughly 150,000 clones, under 85% of which appear only once. The CDR3 length is 16 residues. Germline lookup yields CDR1 SEHNR and CDR2 FQNEAQ (reference sequence). The V gene end was trimmed by 1 base and the J gene end by 7 bases; junction bases not matched to a gene: 10. The rearrangement joins TRBV7-9 to TRBJ1-2; 9 bases agree with TRBD1. The sample consisted of PBMCs. This clonotype originated in a man aged 50-60 years in good health and CMV-seropositive. The CDR3 sequence is CASSLVHTGGLCGYTF. The CDR3 DNA follows: TGTGCCAGCAGCTTAGTTCATACAGGGGGCTTGTGTGGCTACACCTTC.